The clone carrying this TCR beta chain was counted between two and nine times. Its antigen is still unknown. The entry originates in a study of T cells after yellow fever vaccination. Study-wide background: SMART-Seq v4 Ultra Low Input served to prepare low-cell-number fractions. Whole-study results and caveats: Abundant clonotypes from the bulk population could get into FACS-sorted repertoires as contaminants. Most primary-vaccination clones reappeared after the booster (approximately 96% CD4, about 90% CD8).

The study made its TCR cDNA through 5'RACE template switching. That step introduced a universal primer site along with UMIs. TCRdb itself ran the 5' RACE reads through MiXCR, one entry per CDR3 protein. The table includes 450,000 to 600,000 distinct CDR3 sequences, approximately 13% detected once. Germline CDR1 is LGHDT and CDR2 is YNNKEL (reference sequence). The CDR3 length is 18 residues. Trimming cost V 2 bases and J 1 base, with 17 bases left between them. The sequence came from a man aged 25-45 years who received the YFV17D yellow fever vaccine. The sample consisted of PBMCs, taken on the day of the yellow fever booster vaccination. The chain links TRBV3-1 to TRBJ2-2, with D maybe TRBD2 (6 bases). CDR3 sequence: CASSQLGVSGLNTGELFF. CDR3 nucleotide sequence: TGTGCCAGCAGCCAATTGGGGGTTAGCGGCCTGAACACCGGGGAGCTGTTTTTT.